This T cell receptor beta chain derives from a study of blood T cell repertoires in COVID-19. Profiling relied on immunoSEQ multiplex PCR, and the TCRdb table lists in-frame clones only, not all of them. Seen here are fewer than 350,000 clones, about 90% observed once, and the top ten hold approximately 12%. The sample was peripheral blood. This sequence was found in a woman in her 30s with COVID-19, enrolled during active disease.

The CDR3 region is CASSMGGGYQPQHF. DNA for the CDR3: TGTGCCAGTAGTATGGGGGGAGGGTACCAGCCCCAGCATTTT. The V and J genes are TRBV19 and TRBJ1-5; D is perhaps TRBD1 (5 bases). The CDR3 totals 14 residues. CDR1 is LNHDA and CDR2 is SQIVND in the germline V gene (reference sequence). The germline V and J ends were trimmed by 3 bases and 7 bases, with 13 bases remaining between them.